The 26 T cell receptor beta chains below all came from one sample that was sequenced in a study of CD8+CD57+ T cells in acquired aplastic anemia. Genomic DNA, serving as template, underwent TCR beta VDJ and CDR3 profiling. Each CDR3 protein gets one entry after TCRdb re-called the reads with MiXCR. The sample comprises about 170,000 distinct CDR3 sequences, around 60% of which are singletons, and less than 55% rests with the top ten. The sequenced sample consisted of sorted CD4+, CD8+, or CD8+CD57+ T cells (not recorded which) from PBMCs. The receptors were sampled from a human donor in good health.

Of note for this clonotype: A much larger clone differs by one base, so this may be a read error. The chain combines TRBV7-3 with TRBJ2-3, with D perhaps TRBD1 (5 bases). CDR3 length equals 14 residues. Germline CDR1 SGHTA, CDR2 FQGTGA. CDR3 amino acids: CASSSPDTTDTRYF. Written as DNA, the CDR3 is TGTGCCAGCAGCTCGCCGGACACCACAGATACGCGGTATTTT.

The rearrangement uses TRBV2 and TRBJ2-5, with D perhaps TRBD2 (5 bases). In germline, CDR1 is SNHLY, CDR2 FYNNEI. The CDR3 has 14 residues. Trimming stripped 3 bases from V and 1 base from J, with 9 bases between. The CDR3 protein is CASSEGAPQETQYF. The CDR3 DNA reads TGTGCCAGCAGTGAGGGAGCGCCCCAAGAGACCCAGTACTTC. The whole variable domain, filled in from reference TRBV2 and TRBJ2-5, reads EPEVTQTPSHQVTQMGQEVILRCVPISNHLYFYWYRQILGQKVEFLVSFYNNEISEKSEIFDDQFSVERPDGSNFTLKIRSTKLEDSAMYFCASSEGAPQETQYFGPGTRLLVL.

The sample holds a few counts of this clonotype. The rearrangement joins TRBV5-8 to TRBJ1-6; D is ambiguous. This CDR3 is 13 amino acids long. Trimming took off 0 bases at V and 10 bases at J, with 8 bases between the two ends. CDR1 is SGHTS and CDR2 is YDEGEE in the germline V gene. CDR3 amino acids: CASSLDSGSPLHF. CDR3 nucleotides: TGTGCCAGCAGCTTGGATTCGGGATCACCCCTCCACTTT.

This chain connects TRBV20-1 to TRBJ2-5; 8 bases are a match to TRBD2. This CDR3 has 12 residues. The junction had 7 bases not matched to a gene; V was cut back by 6 bases and J by 7 bases. Germline V CDR1 and CDR2: DFQATT, SNEGSKA (reference sequence). The CDR3: CSAGTSSGTQYF. The CDR3 nucleotides are TGCAGTGCCGGGACTAGTTCGGGGACCCAGTACTTC.

In its sample, this clonotype was seen once. Without the conserved terminal phenylalanine or tryptophan, this CDR3 likely stems from a read error. The genes are TRBV25-1 and TRBJ2-3; D is perhaps TRBD2 (6 bases). Looked up from germline, CDR1 is MGHDK and CDR2 is SYGVNS. This CDR3 is 15 amino acids long. The V and J ends lost 11 bases and 0 bases respectively, with 18 bases between them. The CDR3 region is CASVEGGTSTDTQYL. The CDR3 coding sequence is TGTGCCTCAGTGGAGGGTGGGACTAGCACAGATACGCAGTATCTT.

A few counts support this clonotype. This rearrangement joins TRBV2 to TRBJ2-5; D gene uncertain. Germline V gene sequence: CDR1 SNHLY, CDR2 FYNNEI. The CDR3 sequence is 13 residues long. The ends were cut back, 4 bases at V and 1 base at J, with 7 bases in the middle. CDR3 loop: CASSGAAQETQYF. As DNA, the CDR3 is TGTGCCAGCAGTGGAGCAGCCCAAGAGACCCAGTACTTC.

V and J are TRBV7-9 and TRBJ1-1; D is possibly TRBD1 (6 bases). V was shortened by 3 bases and J by 4 bases, with 15 bases between the two germline ends. This CDR3 contains 15 residues. The germline gives CDR1 SEHNR, CDR2 FQNEAQ (reference sequence). CDR3 nucleotide sequence: TGTGCCAGCAGCTTCGACCTAACAGGGTTCACTGAAGCTTTCTTT. Protein: CASSFDLTGFTEAFF. The full variable domain, its missing parts supplied by reference TRBV7-9 and TRBJ1-1, is DTGVSQNPRHKITKRGQNVTFRCDPISEHNRLYWYRQTLGQGPEFLTYFQNEAQLEKSRLLSDRFSAERPKGSFSTLEIQRTEQGDSAMYLCASSFDLTGFTEAFFGQGTRLTVV.

V is TRBV20-1 and J is TRBJ2-7, with TRBD1 matching over 9 bases. V was pared by 6 bases and J by 4 bases, with 13 bases of the junction left unmatched. Germline V gene data show CDR1 as DFQATT and CDR2 as SNEGSKA (reference sequence). CDR3 size: 15 residues. CDR3 in DNA: TGCAGTGCCAGCGGTGGACAGGGGAGCGGTTACGAGCAGTACTTC. Translated, it gives CSASGGQGSGYEQYF.

V gene TRBV10-2 combines with J gene TRBJ1-2; unclear D gene. CDR3 length equals 12 residues. V lost 4 bases and J 5 bases, leaving 8 bases between the germline ends. From germline, CDR1 is WSHSY and CDR2 SAAADI. The CDR3 region is CASSGDFYGYTF. The CDR3 coding sequence is TGCGCCAGCAGTGGCGACTTTTATGGCTACACCTTC.

J is TRBJ1-2 and V is TRBV2, with a tentative D call TRBD1 (5 bases). The V gene lost 10 bases and the J gene lost 4 bases, with 22 bases spanning the gap. This CDR3 contains 15 residues. The germline V gene encodes CDR1 SNHLY and CDR2 FYNNEI. The CDR3 bases are TGTGCCACCAGCAGAGATGCCGGAAGGGGCTATGGCTACACCTTC. The encoded protein is CATSRDAGRGYGYTF. Variable domain in full (rest from reference TRBV2 and TRBJ1-2): EPEVTQTPSHQVTQMGQEVILRCVPISNHLYFYWYRQILGQKVEFLVSFYNNEISEKSEIFDDQFSVERPDGSNFTLKIRSTKLEDSAMYFCATSRDAGRGYGYTFGSGTRLTVV.

This chain joins TRBV11-1 and TRBJ2-5; possibly TRBD1 for D (5 bases). V was pared by 1 base and J by 0 bases, with 12 bases between. The germline V gene has CDR1 SGHAT and CDR2 FQDESV (reference sequence). CDR3 length: 16 amino acids. The CDR3 loop is CASSLGAGLDQETQYF. The DNA for the CDR3 is TGTGCCAGCAGCTTAGGTGCAGGGTTGGACCAAGAGACCCAGTACTTC.

This clonotype was detected ten times or more. The chain links TRBV4-2 to TRBJ2-7; D ambiguous. Trimming removed 1 base at V and 7 bases at J, with 8 bases between. The germline V gene encodes CDR1 LGHNA and CDR2 YNFKEQ. The CDR3 has 12 amino acids. CDR3 DNA sequence: TGTGCCAGCAGCCAAGTGGTGGGGGAGCAGTACTTC. Translation gives CASSQVVGEQYF.

The CDR3 coding sequence is TGTGCCAGCAGCTTACAGCTGGGCAGGGGGACCGGGGAGCTGTTTTTT. Protein: CASSLQLGRGTGELFF. The chain carries TRBV7-3 and TRBJ2-2; 7 nucleotides align to TRBD1. The length of the CDR3 is 16 residues. Trimming cost V 2 bases and J 5 bases; bases outside gene matches: 8. Germline lookup yields CDR1 SGHTA and CDR2 FQGTGA.

This clonotype has at least ten counts. The V call is TRBV20-1, the J call TRBJ1-5; D is uncertain. CDR3 length: 15 residues. V lost 6 bases and J lost 1, with 16 bases in between. Germline V CDR1 and CDR2: DFQATT, SNEGSKA (reference sequence). CDR3 amino acids: CSAKEGPGSNQPQHF. CDR3 sequence (DNA): TGCAGTGCCAAAGAAGGCCCGGGGAGCAATCAGCCCCAGCATTTT.

Only one count was recorded for this clonotype. One base away lies a much larger clone, so this may be a sequencing read error. The chain has TRBV6-6 and TRBJ2-3; 7 nucleotides align to TRBD1. This CDR3 is 13 amino acids long. Germline loops: CDR1 MNHNY, CDR2 SVGAGI (reference sequence). V shed 6 bases and J 4 bases; nucleotides not matched to a gene: 4. Written as DNA, the CDR3 is TGTGCCAGCAGCGTAGACAGGGCAGATACGCAGTATTTT. Translation: CASSVDRADTQYF.

At least ten counts were recorded for this clonotype. This rearrangement joins TRBV5-1 to TRBJ2-2, with 8 bases fitting TRBD2. This CDR3 is 17 amino acids long. V shed 0 bases, J shed 5 bases, and the junction held 9 bases outside the gene matches. In germline, CDR1 is SGHRS, CDR2 YFSETQ. CDR3 bases: TGCGCCAGCAGCTTGGAATTGCGGGAGGTATATACCGGGGAGCTGTTTTTT. Translation gives CASSLELREVYTGELFF.

CDR3 DNA sequence: TGTGCCAGTAGTACGGGACAGAACCTTTACAATGAGCAGTTCTTC. Amino acids: CASSTGQNLYNEQFF. This sequence joins TRBV19 and TRBJ2-1; 7 bases match TRBD1. The CDR3 is 15 amino acids. Germline V gene lookup returns CDR1 LNHDA and CDR2 SQIVND (reference sequence). The J segment lost 4 bases and the V segment lost 4 bases, leaving 7 bases of the junction unmatched.

The rearrangement links TRBV10-1 to TRBJ2-5; 8 bases map to TRBD1. The trim removed 6 bases at V and 3 bases at J, leaving 12 bases unmatched. The CDR3 spans 16 residues. Germline lookup yields CDR1 WNHNN and CDR2 SYGVQD (reference sequence). CDR3 amino acids: CASRELRQGQEETQYF. The CDR3, as DNA: TGCGCCAGCAGGGAGCTTCGACAGGGGCAAGAAGAGACCCAGTACTTC.

DNA for the CDR3: TGCGCCAGCAGCTGGGACAGTACAACACCCCTCCACTTT. Residues: CASSWDSTTPLHF. The chain is built from TRBV5-1 and TRBJ1-6; TRBD1 aligns across 7 bases. Germline values: CDR1 SGHRS, CDR2 YFSETQ. The V and J ends lost 3 bases and 11 bases, in that order; junction bases with no gene match: 5. The CDR3 consists of 13 residues. Drawing the rest from reference TRBV5-1 and TRBJ1-6, the complete variable domain is KAGVTQTPRYLIKTRGQQVTLSCSPISGHRSVSWYQQTPGQGLQFLFEYFSETQRNKGNFPGRFSGRQFSNSRSEMNVSTLELGDSALYLCASSWDSTTPLHFGNGTRLTVT.

This rearrangement joins TRBV20-1 to TRBJ1-3; D uncertain. CDR3 length equals 15 residues. The V gene's germline CDR1 is DFQATT and CDR2 SNEGSKA (reference sequence). The V end was cut by 6 bases, the J end by 2 bases, with 17 bases between. The CDR3 here is CSAKTGFGTGNTIYF. The CDR3 region has the DNA TGCAGTGCAAAAACGGGCTTCGGGACTGGAAACACCATATATTTT.

This clonotype was picked up many times. The chain carries TRBV12-3 or TRBV12-4 and TRBJ2-7; tentative D call: TRBD1 (5 bases). V lost 5 bases and J lost 4, with 9 bases in between. The CDR3 is made up of 12 amino acids. The CDR3 spells CASSDRPYEQYF. The CDR3 DNA follows: TGTGCCAGCAGTGACAGACCGTACGAGCAGTACTTC.

The chain uses TRBV7-8 and TRBJ2-3; 8 bases align to TRBD2. J was trimmed by 7 bases and V by 3 bases; bases with no gene match: 12. From germline, CDR1 is SGHVS and CDR2 FQNEAQ. This CDR3 is 16 amino acids long. CDR3 DNA: TGTGCCAGCAGCTTCCCGGGTAGCGGGAAGTTCCATACGCAGTATTTT. Its translation is CASSFPGSGKFHTQYF.

This clonotype was seen only a few times. The chain couples TRBV5-1 to TRBJ2-7; no reliable D call. CDR3 length: 16 residues. The ends were cut back, 1 base at V and 0 bases at J, with 14 bases in the middle. CDR1 and CDR2 from the germline V gene are SGHRS and YFSETQ. The CDR3 DNA reads as TGCGCCAGCAGCTTGTCCGCGGAAACAACCTCCTACGAGCAGTACTTC. Residues: CASSLSAETTSYEQYF.

The chain carries TRBV13 and TRBJ1-2; D gene uncertain. Trimming shortened V by 11 bases and J by 6 bases, and 16 bases separated the two germline ends. CDR1 is PRHDT, CDR2 FYEKMQ, per germline (reference sequence). The CDR3 runs to 12 residues. CDR3 residues: CAQPSGWDGYTF. CDR3 sequence (DNA): TGTGCCCAGCCATCCGGGTGGGATGGCTACACCTTC.

V usage is TRBV20-1 and J usage is TRBJ1-5; TRBD1 is a possible D gene (6 bases). Trimming removed 7 bases from V and 3 bases from J, with 10 bases in between. The CDR3 totals 12 residues. CDR1 and CDR2 (germline): DFQATT, SNEGSKA (reference sequence). CDR3 in DNA: TGCAGTGTGGACAGTATCAATCAGCCCCAGCATTTT. It translates to CSVDSINQPQHF.

The rearrangement links TRBV5-1 to TRBJ2-3; 9 bases are a match to TRBD1. J lost 3 bases, V lost 2 bases, and 4 bases had no gene match. CDR1 is SGHRS and CDR2 is YFSETQ in the germline V gene. The CDR3 loop spans 15 amino acids. For the CDR3, the DNA is TGCGCCAGCAGCTTACGAGACAGGGGGACAGATACGCAGTATTTT. This sequence encodes CASSLRDRGTDTQYF.